Included here is one T cell receptor beta chain sequence, with context. The antigen it binds to is not known. No much larger clonotype is one base removed from it; base qualities were not supplied. This sample was included in a study of CD8 T cells in ankylosing spondylitis (dated by TCRdb to about 2017). In the study overall: To find TCR variants linked to disease, the study profiled T cell receptor beta repertoires in ankylosing spondylitis patients and healthy donors. The full study cohort comprised 25 or so ankylosing spondylitis patients and approximately 100 healthy donors. Peripheral blood was sampled, and synovial fluid was also collected from ankylosing spondylitis patients. Paper-wide results and their limitations: The disease-linked clones were reported to be significantly enriched in matched synovial fluid samples from ankylosing spondylitis patients. A CD8+ phenotype was shown by the disease-linked clones, which were found at relatively low frequencies in peripheral blood. Some motif variants were previously reported in synovial fluid and blood of reactive arthritis patients, suggesting common disease-initiation mechanisms. Blood from ankylosing spondylitis patients appeared to be characterized by a TCR beta motif composed of roughly 8 highly homologous amino acid variants.

CDR1 is given as SGHTA and CDR2 as FQGNSA, both from the germline V gene. Taken from cysteine to phenylalanine, the CDR3 has 15 residues. The retained sequence is limited to the CDR3, 45 bases, with the frame set at the first base. V and J are truncated by 5 bases and 6 bases respectively, leaving an intervening sequence of 16 bases. Sequenced using an Illumina MiSeq. TCR beta libraries were prepared by quantitative 5'-RACE with molecular barcodes. The source study handled its data this way. A new computational method based on a probabilistic model of VDJ rearrangement was used to identify disease-linked TCR variants. TCRdb ran its own pipeline on the public reads, namely fastp trimming at Q25 and MiXCR clone calling, and kept in-frame beta chains. Under each unique CDR3 protein, matching rows form one entry showing the most common genes and DNA. The V and J calls follow TCRdb's processing rather than the paper's. The sample table holds approximately 25,000 distinct CDR3 sequences, of which around 16% were seen once. The ten largest clonotypes hold around 27% of the sample.

The rearrangement joined TRBV7-2 to TRBJ2-2, with the D gene not confidently named. Sequencing input: blood. This receptor was identified in a male donor with ankylosing spondylitis or in good health (not recorded which). The bases read TGTGCCAGCAGCCGCAGACCCTCCGGCGCCGGGGAGCTGTTTTTT. This yields the protein CASSRRPSGAGELFF.